A selection of T cell receptor beta chains follows, all from one sample in a study of blood T cells in healthy people across ages. MiXCR, applied by TCRdb to the 5' RACE reads, yields one record per CDR3 protein. The repertoire holds about 680,000 distinct CDR3 sequences, with around 48% as singletons. The specimen was blood. The receptors shown here come from a woman in her fifties or sixties in good health. The CDR3 runs from the conserved cysteine through the conserved F or W. The order of the fields is clone size, J gene, D gene, V gene, CDR3 DNA, CDR3 protein. D genes are given only for firm matches. Clone sizes are given selectively: once, few, many, or a class where the clone is expanded.

>.|TRBJ2-5|.|TRBV2
TGTGCCAGCAGTGACGTTATCCAAGAGACCCAGTACTTC
CASSDVIQETQYF
>.|TRBJ1-1|.|TRBV6-2/TRBV6-3
TGTGCCAGCAGCGAAAGGAACACTGAAGCTTTCTTT
CASSERNTEAFF
>.|TRBJ2-3|TRBD2|TRBV7-9
TGTGCCAGCAGCCCCCCGGGACTAGCGGCCACAGATACGCAGTATTTT
CASSPPGLAATDTQYF
>.|TRBJ2-1|.|TRBV12-1
TGTGCCAGCAGCTTTGCCCCAGGGCTAGGTTATGAGCAGTTCTTC
CASSFAPGLGYEQFF
>few|TRBJ2-4|.|TRBV3-1
TGTGCCAGCAGCAAATGGCAGGAAAACATTCAGTACTTC
CASSKWQENIQYF
>.|TRBJ2-1|TRBD2|TRBV30
TGTGCCTGTACTAGCGGGAGCAACAATGAGCAGTTCTTC
CACTSGSNNEQFF
>.|TRBJ2-4|.|TRBV7-8
TGTGCCAGCAGCCCCCCCCTGGACATTCAGTACTTC
CASSPPLDIQYF
>few|TRBJ2-6|TRBD1|TRBV10-3
TGTGCCATCAGTCCCCAGGGGGCGCGAGGGGCCAACGTCCTGACTTTC
CAISPQGARGANVLTF
>.|TRBJ2-7|.|TRBV20-1
TGCAGTGCTACCGTCCCGGGAGCCTACGAGCAGTACTTC
CSATVPGAYEQYF
>.|TRBJ2-4|.|TRBV19
TGTGCCAGTAGCCTCCGGGACGCCCGGGTGGCCAAAAACATTCAGTACTTC
CASSLRDARVAKNIQYF
>.|TRBJ1-2|.|TRBV6-1
TGTGCCAGCAGTGAGCCCCTCGGTGGCTACACCTTC
CASSEPLGGYTF
>.|TRBJ2-1|TRBD2|TRBV5-6
TGTGCCAGCAGCTTGATAGCGGGAGCCAATGAGCAGTTCTTC
CASSLIAGANEQFF
>.|TRBJ1-2|.|TRBV20-1
TGCAGGCACTATGGCTACACCTTC
CRHYGYTF
>.|TRBJ1-4|.|TRBV2
TGTGCCAGCAGTGAAAGGGCTGATGAAAAACTGTTTTTT
CASSERADEKLFF
>many|TRBJ2-5|TRBD1|TRBV5-1
TGCGCCAGCATTTCGACAGGGGGACCCCAAGAGACCCAGTACTTC
CASISTGGPQETQYF
>.|TRBJ2-2|.|TRBV7-8
TGTGCCAGCAGCTATAGGACACAGAACACCGGGGAGCTGTTTTTT
CASSYRTQNTGELFF
>.|TRBJ2-7|TRBD2|TRBV20-1
TGCAGTGCTAGAGGCTCTTCTAGCGGGAGAATCTACGGGCAGTACTTC
CSARGSSSGRIYGQYF
>.|TRBJ1-1|.|TRBV5-1
TGCGCCAGCAGCTTGGGGCAGAATGAAGCTTTCTTT
CASSLGQNEAFF
>.|TRBJ2-1|.|TRBV6-2/TRBV6-3
TGTGCCAGCACTGAAGTGACGAGCAATGAGCAGTTCTTC
CASTEVTSNEQFF
>.|TRBJ2-7|TRBD2|TRBV7-9
TGTGCCAGCAGCCCGCCGGGACTAGCGGGATACAATGAGCAGTACTTC
CASSPPGLAGYNEQYF
>few|TRBJ2-5|.|TRBV4-1
TGCGCCAGCAGCCAAGAGGGGAGCGCCCAGGAAGAGACCCAGTACTTC
CASSQEGSAQEETQYF
>.|TRBJ2-1|TRBD2|TRBV28
TGTGCCAGCAGTACAGTAGCGGGAGGTGTAAATGAGCAGTTCTTC
CASSTVAGGVNEQFF